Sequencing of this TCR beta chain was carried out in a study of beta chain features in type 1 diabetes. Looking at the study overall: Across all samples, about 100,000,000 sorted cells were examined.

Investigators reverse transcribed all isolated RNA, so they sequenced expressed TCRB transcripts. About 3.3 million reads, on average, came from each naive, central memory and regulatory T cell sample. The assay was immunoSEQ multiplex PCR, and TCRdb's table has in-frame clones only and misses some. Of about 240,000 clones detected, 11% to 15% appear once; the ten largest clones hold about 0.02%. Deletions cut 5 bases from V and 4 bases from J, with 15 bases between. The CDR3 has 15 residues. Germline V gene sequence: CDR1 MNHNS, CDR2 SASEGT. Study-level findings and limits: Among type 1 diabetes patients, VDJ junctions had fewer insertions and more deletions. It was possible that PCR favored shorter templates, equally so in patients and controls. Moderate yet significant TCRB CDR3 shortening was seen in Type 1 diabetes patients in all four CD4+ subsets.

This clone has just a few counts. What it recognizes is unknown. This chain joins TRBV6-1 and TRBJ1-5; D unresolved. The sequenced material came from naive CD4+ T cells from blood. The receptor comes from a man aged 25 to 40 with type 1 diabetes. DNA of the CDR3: TGTGCCAGCAGTACTTTTCCGGACTTGAATCAGCCCCAGCATTTT. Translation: CASSTFPDLNQPQHF.